This paragraph reports one TCR beta chain. Its binding antigen is unknown. Within one base of it there is no much larger clone, and no base qualities were kept. The receptor library was made with the immunoSEQ multiplex PCR assay. Not all clones reach the TCRdb copy of this immuneACCESS table, which keeps in-frame sequences only. Checked studies attribute under half of the gap to unresolved V genes and leave the rest unexplained. Here the sample has 100,000 to 150,000 clones; about nine tenths occur a single time. The ten biggest clones cover under 3% of the sample. V is trimmed back by 3 bases and J by 8 bases, and the junction contains 2 bases that no gene match accounts for. As encoded in the germline V gene (reference sequence), CDR1 is MNHEY while CDR2 is SMNVEV. The CDR3 numbers 12 residues from cysteine through phenylalanine. The CDR3 DNA has 36 bases and is translated from base 1. The sample belongs to a study of control samples from healthy donors and cancer patients (dated by TCRdb to 2018 to 2020).

The chain is encoded by TRBV27 joined to TRBJ1-2; TRBD1 agrees with 8 junctional bases. The source material was blood. This TCR derives from a man aged 40-49 years in good health. CDR3 loop: CASSFAGGGYTF. In nucleotides, the sequence is TGTGCCAGCAGTTTCGCAGGGGGCGGCTACACCTTC.